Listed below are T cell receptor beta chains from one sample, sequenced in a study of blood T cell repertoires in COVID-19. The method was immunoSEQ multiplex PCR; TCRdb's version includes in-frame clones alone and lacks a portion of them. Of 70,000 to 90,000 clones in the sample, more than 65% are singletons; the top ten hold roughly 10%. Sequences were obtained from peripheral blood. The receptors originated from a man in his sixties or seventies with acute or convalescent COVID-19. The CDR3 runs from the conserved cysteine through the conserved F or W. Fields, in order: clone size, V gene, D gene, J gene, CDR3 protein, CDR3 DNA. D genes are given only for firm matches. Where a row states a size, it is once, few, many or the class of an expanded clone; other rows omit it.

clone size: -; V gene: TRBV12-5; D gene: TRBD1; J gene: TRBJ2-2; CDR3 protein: CASAWDSPTGELFF; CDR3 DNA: TGTGCTAGTGCCTGGGACAGCCCCACCGGGGAGCTGTTTTTT
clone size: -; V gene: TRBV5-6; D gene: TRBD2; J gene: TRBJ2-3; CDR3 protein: CASSTAAGTSTDTQYF; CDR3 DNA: TGTGCCAGCAGCACCGCAGCGGGGACTAGCACAGATACGCAGTATTTT
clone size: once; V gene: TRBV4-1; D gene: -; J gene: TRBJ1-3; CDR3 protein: CASSQFSGLGNTIYF; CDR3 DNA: TGCGCCAGCAGCCAATTTTCAGGGTTGGGAAACACCATATATTTT
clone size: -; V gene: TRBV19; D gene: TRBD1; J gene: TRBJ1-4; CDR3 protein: CASSLRDRKEKLFF; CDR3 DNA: TGTGCCAGTAGTCTACGGGACAGAAAGGAAAAACTGTTTTTT
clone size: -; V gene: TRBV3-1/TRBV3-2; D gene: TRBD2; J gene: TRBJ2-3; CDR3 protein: CASSLRLAGVGTDTQYF; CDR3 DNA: TGTGCCAGCAGCCTCAGACTAGCGGGGGTTGGAACAGATACGCAGTATTTT
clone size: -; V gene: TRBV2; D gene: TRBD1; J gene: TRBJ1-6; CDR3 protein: CASTPGQGASPLHF; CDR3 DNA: TGTGCCAGCACCCCGGGACAGGGAGCTTCACCCCTCCACTTT
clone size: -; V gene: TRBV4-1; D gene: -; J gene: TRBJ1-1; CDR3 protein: CASSLLLRGAENTEAFF; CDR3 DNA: TGCGCCAGCAGCCTTCTACTGCGGGGAGCCGAGAACACTGAAGCTTTCTTT
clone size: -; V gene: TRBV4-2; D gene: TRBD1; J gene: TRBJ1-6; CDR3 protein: CASSHPGTGEYNSPLHF; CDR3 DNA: TGTGCCAGCAGCCACCCCGGGACAGGCGAGTATAATTCACCCCTCCACTTT
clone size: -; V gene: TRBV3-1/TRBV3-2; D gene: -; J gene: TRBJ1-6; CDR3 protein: CASRESSYNSPLHF; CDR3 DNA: TGTGCCAGCAGGGAGAGCTCCTATAATTCACCCCTCCACTTT
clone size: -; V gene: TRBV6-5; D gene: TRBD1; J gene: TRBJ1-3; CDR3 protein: CASSSTGSGNTIYF; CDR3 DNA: TGTGCCAGCAGTTCGACAGGGTCTGGAAACACCATATATTTT
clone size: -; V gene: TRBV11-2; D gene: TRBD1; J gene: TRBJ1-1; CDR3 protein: CASSAEGQRGTEAFF; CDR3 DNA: TGTGCCAGCAGCGCCGAGGGACAGAGAGGGACTGAAGCTTTCTTT
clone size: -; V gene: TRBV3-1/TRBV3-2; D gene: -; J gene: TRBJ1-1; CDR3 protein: CASSQGGQAEAFF; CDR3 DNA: TGTGCCAGCAGCCAAGGAGGGCAGGCTGAAGCTTTCTTT
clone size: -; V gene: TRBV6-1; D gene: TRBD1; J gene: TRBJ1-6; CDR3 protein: CASSGIQGVTYNSPLHF; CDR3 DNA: TGTGCCAGCAGTGGGATTCAGGGGGTCACCTATAATTCACCCCTCCACTTT
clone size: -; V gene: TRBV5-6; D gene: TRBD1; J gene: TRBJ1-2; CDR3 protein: CASSSMTGGAFGYTF; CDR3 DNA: TGTGCCAGCAGCTCCATGACAGGGGGCGCGTTTGGCTACACCTTC
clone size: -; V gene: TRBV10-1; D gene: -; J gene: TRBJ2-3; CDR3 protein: CASSENRPTDTQYF; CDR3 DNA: TGCGCCAGCAGTGAAAACAGGCCCACAGATACGCAGTATTTT
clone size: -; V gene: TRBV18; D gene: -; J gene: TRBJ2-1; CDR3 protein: CASSPTALHHNEQFF; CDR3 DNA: TGTGCCAGCTCACCGACAGCGCTTCATCACAATGAGCAGTTCTTC
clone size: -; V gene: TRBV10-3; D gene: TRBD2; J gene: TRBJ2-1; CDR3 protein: CAISDGTSRNEQFF; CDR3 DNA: TGTGCCATCAGTGACGGGACTAGCCGCAATGAGCAGTTCTTC
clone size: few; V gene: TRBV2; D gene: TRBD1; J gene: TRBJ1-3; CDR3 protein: CASSERTGSGNTIYF; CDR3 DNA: TGTGCCAGCAGTGAACGGACAGGGTCTGGAAACACCATATATTTT
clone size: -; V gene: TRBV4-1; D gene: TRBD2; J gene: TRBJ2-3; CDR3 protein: CASSQTGLMTDTQYF; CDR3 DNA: TGCGCCAGCAGCCAAACGGGACTAATGACAGATACGCAGTATTTT
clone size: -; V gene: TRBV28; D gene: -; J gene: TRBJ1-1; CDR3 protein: CASSLGQGMTEAFF; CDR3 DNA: TGTGCCAGCAGTTTGGGGCAGGGGATGACTGAAGCTTTCTTT
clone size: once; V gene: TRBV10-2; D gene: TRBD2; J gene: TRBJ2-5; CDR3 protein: CASSFAGGPQTQYF; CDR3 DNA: TGCGCCAGCAGCTTTGCGGGGGGGCCACAGACCCAGTACTTC
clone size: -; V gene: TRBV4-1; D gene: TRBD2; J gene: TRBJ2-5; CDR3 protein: CASSRGLAGGQKTQYF; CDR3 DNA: TGCGCCAGCAGCCGGGGACTAGCGGGGGGGCAGAAGACCCAGTACTTC
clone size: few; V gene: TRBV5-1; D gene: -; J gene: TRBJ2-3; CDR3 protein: CASSLAIYPQYF; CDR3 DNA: TGCGCCAGCAGCTTGGCCATCTATCCGCAGTATTTT
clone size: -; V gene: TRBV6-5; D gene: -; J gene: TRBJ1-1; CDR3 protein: CASSFPGHGSEAFF; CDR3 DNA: TGTGCCAGCAGTTTTCCGGGACACGGCTCTGAAGCTTTCTTT
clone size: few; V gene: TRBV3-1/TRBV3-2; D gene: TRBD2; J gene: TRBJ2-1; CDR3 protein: CASSHPERGHEQFF; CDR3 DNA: TGTGCCAGCAGCCACCCTGAGCGGGGGCATGAGCAGTTCTTC
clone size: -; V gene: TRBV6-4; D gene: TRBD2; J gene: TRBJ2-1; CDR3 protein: CASSDVAGGYNEQFF; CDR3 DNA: TGTGCCAGCAGTGACGTAGCGGGGGGATACAATGAGCAGTTCTTC
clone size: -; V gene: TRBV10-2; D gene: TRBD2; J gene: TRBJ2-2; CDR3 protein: CASSGLAGDSGELFF; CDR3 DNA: TGCGCCAGCAGTGGCCTAGCGGGGGACTCCGGGGAGCTGTTTTTT
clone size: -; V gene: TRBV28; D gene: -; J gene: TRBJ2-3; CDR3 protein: CASSPNRVGADTQYF; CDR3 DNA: TGTGCCAGCAGTCCAAACAGGGTGGGCGCAGATACGCAGTATTTT
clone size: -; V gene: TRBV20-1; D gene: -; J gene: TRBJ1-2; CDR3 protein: CSASRMDGYTF; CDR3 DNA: TGCAGTGCCTCGAGGATGGATGGCTACACCTTC
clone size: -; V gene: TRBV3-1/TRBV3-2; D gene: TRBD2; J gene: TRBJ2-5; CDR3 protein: CASAQAGGLLETQYF; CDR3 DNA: TGTGCCAGCGCCCAAGCGGGGGGGCTTTTAGAGACCCAGTACTTC
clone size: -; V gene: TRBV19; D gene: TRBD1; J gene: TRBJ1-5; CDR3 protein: CASSGTGGSQPQHF; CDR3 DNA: TGTGCCAGTAGTGGGACAGGGGGATCTCAGCCCCAGCATTTT
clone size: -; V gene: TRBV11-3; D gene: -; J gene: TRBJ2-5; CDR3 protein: CASSLTHQETQYF; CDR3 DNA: TGTGCCAGCAGCTTGACACACCAAGAGACCCAGTACTTC
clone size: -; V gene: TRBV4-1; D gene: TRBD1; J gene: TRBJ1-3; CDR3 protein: CASSGPGQANTIYF; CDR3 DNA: TGCGCCAGCAGCGGTCCGGGACAGGCAAACACCATATATTTT
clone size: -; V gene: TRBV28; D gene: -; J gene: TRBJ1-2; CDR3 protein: CASRLTGPLANYGYTF; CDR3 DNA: TGTGCCAGCAGATTGACAGGACCCTTAGCTAACTATGGCTACACCTTC
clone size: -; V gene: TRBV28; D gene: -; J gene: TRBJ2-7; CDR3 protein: CASSLTGPTYEQYF; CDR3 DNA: TGTGCCAGCAGTTTAACAGGACCTACCTACGAGCAGTACTTC
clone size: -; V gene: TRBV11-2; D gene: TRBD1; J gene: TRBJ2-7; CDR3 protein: CASSLAAGTGTSEQYF; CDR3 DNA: TGTGCCAGCAGCCTGGCGGCTGGGACAGGGACCAGCGAGCAGTACTTC
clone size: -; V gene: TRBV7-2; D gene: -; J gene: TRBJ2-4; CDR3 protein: CASTDTGLVKNIQYF; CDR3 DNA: TGTGCCAGCACCGATACCGGACTCGTCAAAAACATTCAGTACTTC
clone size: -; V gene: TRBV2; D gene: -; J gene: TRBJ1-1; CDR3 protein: CASSEVRVLNTEAFF; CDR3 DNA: TGTGCCAGCAGTGAAGTTCGGGTCCTGAACACTGAAGCTTTCTTT
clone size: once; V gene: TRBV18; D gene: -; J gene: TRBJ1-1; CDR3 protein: CASSPGGVGTEAFF; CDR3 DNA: TGTGCCAGCTCACCAGGGGGCGTTGGCACTGAAGCTTTCTTT
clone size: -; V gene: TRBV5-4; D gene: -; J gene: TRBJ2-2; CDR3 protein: CASSLAGAGQITGELFF; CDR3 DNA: TGTGCCAGCAGCTTGGCCGGGGCGGGACAGATAACCGGGGAGCTGTTTTTT
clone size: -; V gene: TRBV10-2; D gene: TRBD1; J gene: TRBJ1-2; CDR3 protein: CASSESGPGTGGGGYTF; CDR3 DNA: TGCGCCAGCAGTGAGTCAGGTCCCGGGACAGGGGGCGGTGGCTACACCTTC
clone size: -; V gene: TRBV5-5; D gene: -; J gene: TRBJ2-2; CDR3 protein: CASSAGGANTGELFF; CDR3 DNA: TGTGCCAGCAGCGCGGGTGGGGCGAACACCGGGGAGCTGTTTTTT
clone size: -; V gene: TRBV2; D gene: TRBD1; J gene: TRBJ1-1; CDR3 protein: CASSDRRGVTEAFF; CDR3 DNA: TGTGCCAGCAGTGACCGCAGGGGGGTGACTGAAGCTTTCTTT
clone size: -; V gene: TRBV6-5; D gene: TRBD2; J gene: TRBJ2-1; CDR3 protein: CASSRGLAGNNEQFF; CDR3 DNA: TGTGCCAGCAGTCGGGGACTAGCGGGGAACAATGAGCAGTTCTTC
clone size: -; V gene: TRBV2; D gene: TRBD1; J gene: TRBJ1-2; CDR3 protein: CASSAGTGLYGYTF; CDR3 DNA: TGTGCCAGCAGTGCCGGGACAGGGCTATATGGCTACACCTTC
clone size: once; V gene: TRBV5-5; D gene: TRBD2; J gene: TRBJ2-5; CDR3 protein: CASSSGLAQETQYF; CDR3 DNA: TGTGCCAGCAGCTCGGGACTAGCCCAAGAGACCCAGTACTTC